This T cell receptor delta chain was captured by sequencing in a study of Vδ1+ human thymocytes. Study-level findings and limits: Thymic TRG and TRD repertoires appeared highly polyclonal, with Gaussian CDR3 length distributions.

Looked up from germline, CDR1 is GEAIGNYY and CDR2 is EKD. The CDR3 loop spans 18 amino acids. V lost 3 bases and J 0 bases, leaving 22 bases between the germline ends. There are many counts of this clone. No antigen is known for it. Extracted RNA was reverse transcribed into cDNA. The CDR3 regions were amplified by multiplex PCR from V-gene primers to a constant-region primer. TCRdb processed the multiplex PCR reads again with the CATT caller. The sample holds roughly 56,000 delta-chain clones, about 15% seen once. The chain uses TRDV2 and TRDJ1; D might be TRDD3 (6 bases). The receptor comes from a girl under two years old who had congenital heart surgery. Sequenced input: Vdelta1+ gamma-delta thymocytes from the thymus. Subset noted: FACS-sorted CD3+ TCRalphabeta- TCRVdelta1+ TCRVdelta2- thymocytes. The CDR3 bases are TGTGCCTGTGACCCCGCAGTTGGAGTAGATACGTACACCGATAAACTCATCTTT. It specifies CACDPAVGVDTYTDKLIF.